These 31 T cell receptor beta chains were all obtained from the same sample, sequenced in a study of PD-1 blockade in classical Hodgkin lymphoma. Measured with immunoSEQ multiplex PCR; TCRdb has only the in-frame clones, and not every one. Of 25,000 to 35,000 clones listed, 70% are singletons. Brentuximab vedotin exposure varied among the patients, all of whom had relapsed after autologous stem cell transplantation. This specimen consisted of peripheral blood mononuclear cells (PBMCs), obtained before the second cycle of nivolumab. The receptors were sampled from a human donor with classical Hodgkin lymphoma.

The chain links TRBV18 to TRBJ1-1; D is unresolved. V dropped 2 bases and J dropped 0 bases, with 10 bases sitting between them. The V gene's germline CDR1 is KGHSH and CDR2 LQKENI. There are 15 residues in the CDR3. The CDR3 bases are TGTGCCAGCTCACCAAATAGAGTTATGAACACTGAAGCTTTCTTT. Translation gives CASSPNRVMNTEAFF.

This chain links TRBV30 with TRBJ2-5; 8 bases map to TRBD2. J gave up 0 bases and V 0 bases, and 6 bases lay outside the gene matches. Germline V gene lookup returns CDR1 GTSNPN and CDR2 SVGIG (reference sequence). The CDR3 is made up of 16 amino acids. CDR3 sequence (DNA): TGTGCCTGGAGTGTACTACCGGGGGGGAACCAAGAGACCCAGTACTTC. This encodes CAWSVLPGGNQETQYF.

The CDR3 sequence: CASSDLGQGDTEAFF. The CDR3, as DNA: TGTGCCAGCAGTGACCTTGGACAGGGGGACACTGAAGCTTTCTTT. V usage is TRBV25-1 and J usage is TRBJ1-1, with 10 bases fitting TRBD1. The CDR3 covers 15 residues. In germline, CDR1 is MGHDK, CDR2 SYGVNS. V trimming: 3 bases; J trimming: 3 bases; junction bases outside the gene matches: 4.

At least ten counts were recorded for this clone. This chain connects TRBV10-1 to TRBJ2-7; 9 positions agree with TRBD1. CDR3 length equals 14 residues. Losses at the gene ends were 6 bases for V and 4 bases for J; bases not matched to a gene: 7. Per the germline V gene, CDR1 is WNHNN and CDR2 is SYGVQD (reference sequence). CDR3 amino acids: CASRRTGATYEQYF. In DNA, the CDR3 is TGCGCCAGCAGAAGGACAGGGGCGACTTACGAGCAGTACTTC.

This clone has just one count. V and J are TRBV28 and TRBJ2-7; 8 bases agree with TRBD2. Germline V lookup: CDR1 MDHEN, CDR2 SYDVKM. J was trimmed by 6 bases and V by 7 bases; bases with no gene match: 5. The CDR3 covers 12 residues. The CDR3 DNA reads as TGTGCCAGCACTCGGGAGGGCTCCGAGCAGTACTTC. The encoded protein is CASTREGSEQYF.

Here the CDR3 reads CAWTVSGTYEQYF. For the CDR3, the DNA is TGTGCCTGGACGGTTAGCGGGACGTACGAGCAGTACTTC. The rearrangement links TRBV30 to TRBJ2-7; 8 nucleotides match TRBD2. Germline V CDR1 and CDR2: GTSNPN, SVGIG (reference sequence). The CDR3 runs 13 residues. Unmatched junction bases numbered 6, after V lost 4 bases and J lost 4 bases.

This rearrangement joins TRBV19 to TRBJ1-1, with D possibly being TRBD1 (6 bases). This CDR3 region has 15 residues. Trimming removed 4 bases at V and 0 bases at J, with 12 bases between. In germline, CDR1 is LNHDA, CDR2 SQIVND (reference sequence). The CDR3 here is CASSTQGQLNTEAFF. The CDR3 DNA follows: TGTGCCAGTAGTACCCAAGGACAGTTGAACACTGAAGCTTTCTTT.

This clone was detected a few times. V usage is TRBV5-1 and J usage is TRBJ2-3; TRBD2 aligns across 16 bases. CDR3 length: 17 residues. Germline V gene data show CDR1 as SGHRS and CDR2 as YFSETQ. Trimming at V came to 4 bases and at J to 5 bases, leaving 7 bases not matched to a gene. CDR3 loop: CASSPGLAGGRLDTQYF. CDR3 DNA: TGCGCCAGCAGCCCGGGACTAGCGGGGGGGCGATTAGATACGCAGTATTTT.

This chain joins TRBV10-3 and TRBJ1-1; D call uncertain. V was cut by 3 bases and J by 4 bases, with 9 bases left in between. The V gene's germline CDR1 is ENHRY and CDR2 SYGVKD. This CDR3 spans 13 amino acids. CDR3 nucleotides: TGTGCCATCAGTGATCTGGATGGCACTGAAGCTTTCTTT. Protein product: CAISDLDGTEAFF.

This clone was seen a handful of times. The chain employs TRBV15 and TRBJ2-2; D remains ambiguous. CDR1 LNHNV and CDR2 YYDKDF come from the germline V gene (reference sequence). Trimming took 0 bases from V and 0 from J, leaving 11 bases between them. There are 17 residues in the CDR3. The CDR3 nucleotides read TGTGCCACCAGCAGAGATATGCAGGCCGCGAACACCGGGGAGCTGTTTTTT. As protein: CATSRDMQAANTGELFF.

This chain uses TRBV2 with TRBJ1-5; D not certain. Germline values: CDR1 SNHLY, CDR2 FYNNEI. V was pared by 7 bases and J by 2 bases, with 18 bases between. This CDR3 comprises 16 residues. The CDR3 spells CASKGRAGYGNQPQHF. CDR3 DNA: TGTGCCAGCAAGGGTAGAGCGGGTTATGGCAATCAGCCCCAGCATTTT.

The chain has TRBV18 and TRBJ1-4, with 11 positions matching TRBD1. CDR3 length equals 19 residues. Germline trimming cut 3 bases from V and 1 base from J; bases unmatched to any gene: 10. The germline CDR1 and CDR2 sequences are KGHSH and LQKENI. The CDR3 sequence: CASSPTAGTGGETNEKLFF. In nucleotides, the CDR3 is TGTGCCAGCTCACCCACGGCCGGGACAGGGGGTGAAACTAATGAAAAACTGTTTTTT.

J is TRBJ2-1 and V is TRBV10-2, with 11 nucleotides matching TRBD1. This CDR3 is 15 amino acids long. V was clipped by 5 bases and J by 6 bases; unmatched bases: 6. Germline CDR1 reads WSHSY; CDR2 reads SAAADI. DNA of the CDR3: TGCGCCAGCAGTTCCGGACAGGGGGCGATCAATGAGCAGTTCTTC. This gives the protein CASSSGQGAINEQFF.

At least ten counts were recorded for this clone. V gene TRBV27 combines with J gene TRBJ2-5; D not certain. From germline, CDR1 is MNHEY and CDR2 SMNVEV (reference sequence). The CDR3 spans 16 residues. V lost 0 bases and J lost 5, with 16 bases in between. The CDR3 DNA reads as TGTGCCAGCAGTTTATCGGATACTGGATCCGGGGAGACCCAGTACTTC. This encodes CASSLSDTGSGETQYF.

This clone showed up just a few times. V and J are TRBV10-2 and TRBJ1-6; D uncertain. This CDR3 has 11 residues. Germline CDR1 and CDR2: WSHSY and SAAADI. Between the trimmed V and J ends, which lost 8 bases and 6 bases, there was a span of 5 bases. In DNA, the CDR3 is TGCGCCAGCTCGTTTAATTCACCCCTCCACTTT. It yields the protein CASSFNSPLHF.

In its sample, this clone was seen many times. This chain uses TRBV7-2 with TRBJ1-2, with TRBD1 as a possible D gene (5 bases). The germline V gene has CDR1 SGHTA and CDR2 FQGNSA. The V end was cut by 2 bases, the J end by 7 bases, with 17 bases between. This CDR3 is 15 amino acids long. The CDR3 nucleotides are TGTGCCAGCAGCTTAAGGGGCGGGGAGACTGGTGGCTACACCTTC. It codes for CASSLRGGETGGYTF.

Only one count was recorded for this clone. This CDR3 is CASSREGYEQYF. CDR3 nucleotide sequence: TGTGCCAGCAGCAGGGAGGGCTACGAGCAGTACTTC. The J gene is TRBJ2-7, the V gene TRBV5-4, with TRBD2 matching 7 bases. Germline assignment: CDR1 SGHNT and CDR2 YYREEE (reference sequence). V lost 4 bases to trimming and J lost 3 bases; unmatched junction nucleotides: 1. This CDR3 has 12 residues.

The chain joins TRBV4-1 to TRBJ2-3, with TRBD2 identical over 8 bases. V shed 5 bases and J 4 bases; nucleotides not matched to a gene: 5. CDR1 is MGHRA and CDR2 is YSYEKL in the germline V gene. The CDR3 totals 14 residues. The CDR3 protein is CASSGTSEADTQYF. As DNA, the CDR3 is TGCGCCAGCAGCGGGACTAGTGAGGCAGATACGCAGTATTTT.

In its sample, this clone was seen many times. V is TRBV5-6 and J is TRBJ1-5; D gene uncertain. Trimming left V 3 bases short and J 5 bases short, with 24 bases between. Germline CDR1 reads SGHDT; CDR2 reads YYEEEE. The CDR3 contains 18 residues. In DNA form, the CDR3 reads TGTGCCAGCAGCTCCTCAACGGGTTTCGGGCGGTTTGATCAGCCCCAGCATTTT. This encodes CASSSSTGFGRFDQPQHF.

This sequence joins TRBV9 and TRBJ2-7; D is unresolved. The V end lost 2 bases, the J end lost 6 bases, and 12 bases lay between the germline ends. Germline CDR1 SGDLS, CDR2 YYNGEE. The CDR3 covers 13 residues. The CDR3, as DNA: TGTGCCAGCAGCGTGAAGCCTACGGCCGAGCAGTACTTC. Translated: CASSVKPTAEQYF.

The genes are TRBV6-5 and TRBJ1-3, with D perhaps matching TRBD1 (5 bases). CDR3 length: 14 amino acids. The germline CDR1 and CDR2 sequences are MNHEY and SVGAGI. V lost 6 bases and J lost 3, with 12 bases in between. The DNA of the CDR3 is TGTGCCAGCAGCCCCGGAGGGGTTGGAAACACCATATATTTT. Protein: CASSPGGVGNTIYF.

This chain links TRBV15 with TRBJ2-2; D not resolved. The CDR3 totals 16 residues. Germline V gene sequence: CDR1 LNHNV, CDR2 YYDKDF (reference sequence). Trimming cost V 0 bases and J 2 bases, with 10 bases left between them. CDR3 amino acids: CATSRETLINTGELFF. The CDR3 bases are TGTGCCACCAGCAGAGAGACGTTAATTAACACCGGGGAGCTGTTTTTT.

The chain combines TRBV18 with TRBJ1-5, with a possible D match to TRBD1 (6 bases). The germline gives CDR1 KGHSH, CDR2 LQKENI. The germline V and J ends were trimmed by 5 bases and 4 bases, with 9 bases remaining between them. The CDR3 is 13 residues long. This CDR3 is CASSGGRNQPQHF. The CDR3 DNA reads as TGTGCCAGCTCAGGGGGCAGAAATCAGCCCCAGCATTTT.

The V and J genes are TRBV11-1 and TRBJ2-1; D is unresolved. The V end lost 1 base, the J end lost 6 bases, and 10 bases lay between the germline ends. The length of the CDR3 is 14 residues. CDR1 and CDR2 (germline): SGHAT, FQDESV (reference sequence). CDR3 residues: CASSLVAVGNEQFF. The DNA for the CDR3 is TGTGCCAGCAGCTTAGTCGCGGTAGGCAATGAGCAGTTCTTC.

This chain uses TRBV7-2 with TRBJ1-2, with D hard to call. V shed 1 base and J shed 8 bases, with 11 bases lying between them. Germline assignment: CDR1 SGHTA and CDR2 FQGNSA. The length of the CDR3 is 13 residues. This CDR3 reads CASSLDPGKGYTF. DNA of the CDR3: TGTGCCAGCAGCTTAGACCCGGGGAAAGGCTACACCTTC.

The CDR3 reads CASSRGLAGKSTDTQYF. CDR3 nucleotide sequence: TGTGCCAGTAGTAGGGGACTAGCGGGTAAGAGCACAGATACGCAGTATTTT. The chain carries TRBV19 and TRBJ2-3; the match to TRBD2 covers 12 bases. The junction had 5 bases not matched to a gene; V was cut back by 4 bases and J by 0 bases. The CDR3 has 17 amino acids. The germline V gene encodes CDR1 LNHDA and CDR2 SQIVND (reference sequence).

The chain links TRBV9 to TRBJ2-5; the match to TRBD1 covers 9 bases. Germline trimming cut 4 bases from V and 5 bases from J; bases unmatched to any gene: 6. CDR3 length equals 14 residues. Germline V gene data show CDR1 as SGDLS and CDR2 as YYNGEE. CDR3 loop: CASSPTGGRETQYF. The CDR3 DNA sequence: TGTGCCAGCAGCCCCACAGGGGGCAGGGAGACCCAGTACTTC.

This rearrangement joins TRBV4-3 to TRBJ2-7, with TRBD1 matching 12 bases. CDR3 size: 16 residues. V trimming: 4 bases; J trimming: 6 bases; junction bases outside the gene matches: 10. Germline V gives CDR1 LGHNA, CDR2 YSLEER. CDR3 amino acids: CASSRRGTGGFCEQYV. Here the CDR3 DNA reads TGCGCCAGCAGCCGGCGGGGGACAGGGGGCTTCTGCGAGCAGTACGTC.

The J gene is TRBJ1-5, the V gene TRBV7-8, with D unclear. This CDR3 has 13 residues. Trimming pared 1 base from V and 2 bases from J, leaving 3 bases between. Germline V lookup: CDR1 SGHVS, CDR2 FQNEAQ. CDR3 sequence reads: CASSLVGNQPQHF. CDR3 in DNA: TGTGCCAGCAGCTTAGTCGGCAATCAGCCCCAGCATTTT.

The chain recombines TRBV7-4 with TRBJ2-7; D is undetermined. CDR3 length: 16 residues. The V end lost 1 base, the J end lost 0 bases, and 13 bases lay between the germline ends. Germline CDR1 and CDR2: SGHVT and SQSDAQ. The CDR3 reads CASSLEAGISSYEQYV. CDR3 coding DNA: TGTGCCAGCAGCTTAGAGGCAGGTATTAGCTCCTACGAGCAGTACGTC.

The CDR3 DNA sequence: TGTGCCAGCTCACCAGGCAGGGTTGGGGAGCAGTACGTC. This encodes CASSPGRVGEQYV. The chain recombines TRBV18 with TRBJ2-7; tentative D call: TRBD1 (5 bases). The V and J ends lost 2 bases and 7 bases respectively, with 12 bases between them. CDR1 is KGHSH and CDR2 is LQKENI in the germline V gene. This CDR3 region has 13 residues.